These 13 T cell receptor beta chains share one sample of origin, sequenced in a study of blood T cell repertoires in COVID-19. The data were produced by immunoSEQ multiplex PCR, yet TCRdb's version contains in-frame clones alone and is incomplete. The repertoire holds a few hundred thousand clones, 70% to 90% seen once, with approximately 4.1% in the top ten. Sequencing used PBMCs or T cells enriched from blood (not recorded which). Source of these receptors: a man aged 25 to 45 who had recovered from COVID-19.

The chain recombines TRBV30 with TRBJ1-6, with a weak D call TRBD1 (6 bases). Germline V gene sequence: CDR1 GTSNPN, CDR2 SVGIG (reference sequence). The germline V and J ends were trimmed by 4 bases and 7 bases, with 8 bases remaining between them. The CDR3 covers 12 residues. The CDR3 bases are TGTGCCTGGACAGGGGTCAATTCACCCCTCCACTTT. Amino acid sequence: CAWTGVNSPLHF.

J is TRBJ2-5 and V is TRBV7-8; tentatively, D is TRBD1 (5 bases). The germline V gene has CDR1 SGHVS and CDR2 FQNEAQ. This CDR3 spans 14 amino acids. V lost 2 bases and J lost 2, with 9 bases in between. DNA for the CDR3: TGTGCCAGCAGCTTACCTAGACAGCAAGAGACCCAGTACTTC. Translated, it gives CASSLPRQQETQYF.

This chain links TRBV15 with TRBJ1-3; the D gene is possibly TRBD1 (6 bases). The CDR3 runs 18 residues. V was shortened by 1 base and J by 0 bases, with 16 bases between the two germline ends. Germline values: CDR1 LNHNV, CDR2 YYDKDF (reference sequence). The CDR3 reads CATSRVGGATISGNTIYF. CDR3 nucleotide sequence: TGTGCCACCAGCAGAGTCGGGGGGGCGACCATCTCTGGAAACACCATATATTTT.

The rearrangement uses TRBV4-1 and TRBJ2-3; 9 nucleotides line up with TRBD2. V trimming: 4 bases; J trimming: 1 base; junction bases outside the gene matches: 6. Per germline, CDR1 MGHRA and CDR2 YSYEKL. This CDR3 region has 16 residues. CDR3 DNA sequence: TGCGCCAGCAGCCCACGGACTAGCGAGGGCACAGATACGCAGTATTTT. It specifies CASSPRTSEGTDTQYF.

The chain joins TRBV7-2 to TRBJ2-7; 8 bases match TRBD2. Trimming took 3 bases from V and 6 from J; bases not matched to a gene: 7. The CDR3 contains 14 residues. Per germline, CDR1 SGHTA and CDR2 FQGNSA. DNA of the CDR3: TGTGCCAGCAGCTTCTCCGGGAGGGTAAGCGAGCAGTACTTC. Protein product: CASSFSGRVSEQYF.

This rearrangement joins TRBV25-1 to TRBJ1-1; tentative D call: TRBD1 (5 bases). CDR1 MGHDK and CDR2 SYGVNS come from the germline V gene. The CDR3 spans 11 residues. V lost 4 bases and J lost 11, with 11 bases in between. This CDR3 is CASSGGGGAFF. The CDR3 DNA follows: TGTGCCAGCAGTGGCGGGGGAGGGGCTTTCTTT.

The chain employs TRBV7-8 and TRBJ2-2; D unclear. The CDR3 consists of 18 residues. V was cut by 1 base and J by 2 bases, with 17 bases left in between. CDR1 SGHVS and CDR2 FQNEAQ come from the germline V gene. CDR3 in amino acids: CASSLESRYSLNTGELFF. CDR3 nucleotide sequence: TGTGCCAGCAGCTTAGAATCTCGGTACAGCTTAAACACCGGGGAGCTGTTTTTT.

This clone appeared a few times. The rearrangement links TRBV5-1 to TRBJ2-2, with D possibly being TRBD1 (5 bases). Trimming stripped 2 bases from V and 6 bases from J, with 17 bases between. This CDR3 is built from 16 residues. Germline V gene sequence: CDR1 SGHRS, CDR2 YFSETQ. CDR3 loop: CASSFFREGVSGELFF. In DNA, the CDR3 is TGCGCCAGCAGCTTTTTTAGGGAAGGGGTATCCGGGGAGCTGTTTTTT.

This clone was detected only once. The genes are TRBV5-1 and TRBJ1-3; D is perhaps TRBD1 (5 bases). Trimming took off 0 bases at V and 4 bases at J, with 11 bases between the two ends. Germline assignment: CDR1 SGHRS and CDR2 YFSETQ. The CDR3 loop spans 15 amino acids. In DNA, the CDR3 is TGCGCCAGCAGCTTGGAATCAGGGAGGGGAAACACCATATATTTT. It translates to CASSLESGRGNTIYF.

V is TRBV7-8 and J is TRBJ2-7; 16 bases are shared with TRBD2. CDR1 is SGHVS, CDR2 FQNEAQ, per germline. V lost 5 bases to trimming and J lost 1 base; unmatched junction nucleotides: 8. The length of the CDR3 is 18 residues. The CDR3 spells CASSLPGLAGGGSYEQYF. CDR3 nucleotides: TGTGCCAGCAGCCTCCCGGGACTAGCGGGAGGGGGGTCCTACGAGCAGTACTTC.

This clone appeared a few times. The CDR3 loop reads CASSRSRVNTEAFF. CDR3 coding DNA: TGTGCCAGCAGCCGAAGTAGAGTGAACACTGAAGCTTTCTTT. V and J are TRBV3-1 (or the pseudogene TRBV3-2) and TRBJ1-1; D is undetermined. Germline V gene data show CDR1 as LGHDT and CDR2 as YNNKEL (reference sequence). This CDR3 is built from 14 residues. V shed 4 bases and J shed 0 bases, with 9 bases lying between them.

The chain has TRBV7-9 and TRBJ2-2, with 7 bases identical to TRBD1. The CDR3 covers 12 residues. The V and J ends lost 5 bases and 6 bases, in that order; junction bases with no gene match: 0. The germline V gene has CDR1 SEHNR and CDR2 FQNEAQ (reference sequence). The CDR3 loop is CASSQGAGELFF. CDR3 coding DNA: TGTGCCAGCAGCCAGGGGGCCGGGGAGCTGTTTTTT.

The chain combines TRBV5-4 with TRBJ1-2, with D maybe TRBD1 (6 bases). The CDR3 spans 13 residues. CDR1 is SGHNT and CDR2 is YYREEE in the germline V gene (reference sequence). V dropped 0 bases and J dropped 7 bases, with 10 bases sitting between them. The chain's CDR3 is CASSLEDSIGYTF. The CDR3 bases are TGTGCCAGCAGCTTGGAGGACAGCATTGGCTACACCTTC.